These 15 T cell receptor beta chains were sequenced from one sample in a study of a mutant IDH1 vaccine in newly diagnosed glioma. As to time point: baseline, week 1 (first vaccination visit). Indicated treatment: pre-vaccination baseline after standard-of-care therapy. Method: immunoSEQ multiplex PCR; TCRdb's copy keeps in-frame clones and lacks some. The repertoire has about 98,000 clones, roughly 90% of them found once; the top ten carry roughly 0.61%. The sample was PBMCs, taken from a glioma patient treated with radiotherapy, temozolomide or both. These TCRs come from a woman aged 45-59 years with glioma.

The chain combines TRBV6-1 with TRBJ1-4, with D possibly being TRBD1 (6 bases). This CDR3 is 14 amino acids long. Trimming left V 6 bases short and J 7 bases short, with 15 bases between. Germline-derived CDR1 and CDR2 are MNHNS and SASEGT. CDR3 nucleotide sequence: TGTGCCAGCAGATGGGGGGGCCGGGTTGAAAAACTGTTTTTT. Its translation is CASRWGGRVEKLFF.

This clone was detected only a few times. V is TRBV10-2 and J is TRBJ1-1, with D uncertain. Trimming left V 1 base short and J 0 bases short, with 6 bases between. CDR1 is WSHSY, CDR2 SAAADI, per germline. The CDR3 length is 14 residues. CDR3 sequence: CASSEYSVNTEAFF. The CDR3 DNA reads as TGCGCCAGCAGTGAGTACAGCGTGAACACTGAAGCTTTCTTT.

This rearrangement joins TRBV6-5 to TRBJ2-7; tentative D call: TRBD1 (6 bases). Trimming stripped 0 bases from V and 3 bases from J, with 9 bases between. CDR1 is MNHEY and CDR2 is SVGAGI in the germline V gene. This CDR3 contains 14 residues. The CDR3 DNA reads TGTGCCAGCAGTTACTCGGTCAGGGGCTACGAGCAGTACTTC. Residues: CASSYSVRGYEQYF.

This sequence joins TRBV5-6 and TRBJ2-7; D is perhaps TRBD1 (5 bases). The germline gives CDR1 SGHDT, CDR2 YYEEEE. V lost 4 bases and J lost 2, with 13 bases in between. The CDR3 is 14 amino acids. The CDR3 is CASSQLGAAYEQYF. The CDR3 DNA reads as TGTGCCAGCAGCCAGCTAGGGGCGGCCTACGAGCAGTACTTC.

The chain has TRBV20-1 and TRBJ2-7; D gene ambiguous. V lost 5 bases and J 5 bases, leaving 7 bases between the germline ends. CDR1 is DFQATT, CDR2 SNEGSKA, per germline (reference sequence). CDR3 length equals 10 residues. CDR3 nucleotide sequence: TGCAGTGCTCAAAAGGACGAGCAGTACTTC. Translating gives CSAQKDEQYF.

CDR3 sequence (DNA): TGTGCCAGCAGCTTGGTGGGACAGGACGAAAAACTGTTTTTT. Translated, it gives CASSLVGQDEKLFF. The chain links TRBV5-4 to TRBJ1-4, with 8 bases identical to TRBD1. The junction had 3 bases not matched to a gene; V was cut back by 0 bases and J by 8 bases. Per the germline V gene, CDR1 is SGHNT and CDR2 is YYREEE (reference sequence). The CDR3 totals 14 residues.

A few counts support this clone. The chain links TRBV18 to TRBJ2-7; either TRBD1 or TRBD2 may supply D (6 bases each). Trimming cost V 4 bases and J 1 base, with 14 bases left between them. CDR3 size: 15 residues. Germline V lookup: CDR1 KGHSH, CDR2 LQKENI. CDR3 nucleotides: TGTGCCAGCTCACGGGTGGAGGGGGGATCCTACGAGCAGTACTTC. Protein sequence: CASSRVEGGSYEQYF.

V and J are TRBV5-1 and TRBJ1-4; the D is unclear. The germline V gene encodes CDR1 SGHRS and CDR2 YFSETQ. Trimming took off 1 base at V and 12 bases at J, with 13 bases between the two ends. The CDR3 has 13 amino acids. This chain's CDR3 is CASSLFQDGQLFF. The CDR3, as DNA: TGCGCCAGCAGCTTGTTTCAGGACGGTCAACTGTTTTTT.

The chain carries TRBV5-6 and TRBJ1-2; 7 bases line up with TRBD1. Germline lookup yields CDR1 SGHDT and CDR2 YYEEEE. J lost 8 bases, V lost 4 bases, and 14 bases had no gene match. The CDR3 length is 15 residues. In DNA, the CDR3 is TGTGCCAGCAGCCCGACAGGGAGGGGCGATGGGGGCTACACCTTC. Translated, it gives CASSPTGRGDGGYTF. Using reference TRBV5-6 and TRBJ1-2 for the parts outside the CDR3, the full variable domain is DAGVTQSPTHLIKTRGQQVTLRCSPKSGHDTVSWYQQALGQGPQFIFQYYEEEERQRGNFPDRFSGHQFPNYSSELNVNALLLGDSALYLCASSPTGRGDGGYTFGSGTRLTVV.

The rearrangement uses TRBV30 and TRBJ2-1, with D tentatively TRBD1 (6 bases). Trimming took 0 bases from V and 9 from J, leaving 15 bases between them. Per the germline V gene, CDR1 is GTSNPN and CDR2 is SVGIG (reference sequence). CDR3 length: 14 residues. Here the CDR3 DNA reads TGTGCCTGGAGTGTAGGCAGGGGTGCAAGTGAGCAGTTCTTC. It encodes CAWSVGRGASEQFF.

The sample holds one count of this clone. The gene calls are TRBV7-2 and TRBJ1-5, with D unresolved. CDR3 length: 16 amino acids. From germline, CDR1 is SGHTA and CDR2 FQGNSA. The ends were cut back, 1 base at V and 1 base at J, with 11 bases in the middle. In nucleotides, the CDR3 is TGTGCCAGCAGCTTAGGAGGGCCACCAAGCAATCAGCCCCAGCATTTT. It codes for CASSLGGPPSNQPQHF.

This chain joins TRBV5-1 and TRBJ2-7; 11 nucleotides align to TRBD2. The CDR3 is 15 amino acids. CDR1 and CDR2 (germline): SGHRS, YFSETQ. Trimming removed 4 bases from V and 2 bases from J; junction bases left unmatched: 5. The CDR3 DNA sequence: TGCGCCAGCAGCACGACTAGCGGGACAACCTACGAGCAGTACTTC. This translates into CASSTTSGTTYEQYF.

This rearrangement joins TRBV28 to TRBJ2-1; unclear D gene. The length of the CDR3 is 12 residues. V was shortened by 7 bases and J by 6 bases, with 10 bases between the two germline ends. From germline, CDR1 is MDHEN and CDR2 SYDVKM. In nucleotides, the CDR3 is TGTGCCAGCAATACTCAGAGCAATGAGCAGTTCTTC. Its protein is CASNTQSNEQFF.

The CDR3 loop is CATSKKIGTGTYGYTF. For the CDR3, the DNA is TGTGCCACCAGCAAGAAGATCGGGACAGGGACCTATGGCTACACCTTC. The J gene is TRBJ1-2, the V gene TRBV15; 9 positions match TRBD1. Per germline, CDR1 LNHNV and CDR2 YYDKDF (reference sequence). V was pared by 4 bases and J by 4 bases, with 10 bases of the junction left unmatched. The CDR3 is 16 residues long.

The chain recombines TRBV28 with TRBJ2-2, with D possibly TRBD2 on 5 matching bases. The CDR3 is 14 amino acids. Germline V lookup: CDR1 MDHEN, CDR2 SYDVKM. The V end was cut by 7 bases, the J end by 3 bases, with 12 bases between. CDR3 nucleotide sequence: TGTGCCAGCATGGAGGCCGGGGACACCGGGGAGCTGTTTTTT. This translates into CASMEAGDTGELFF. The full variable domain, with the rest looked up from reference TRBV28 and TRBJ2-2, is DVKVTQSSRYLVKRTGEKVFLECVQDMDHENMFWYRQDPGLGLRLIYFSYDVKMKEKGDIPEGYSVSREKKERFSLILESASTNQTSMYLCASMEAGDTGELFFGEGSRLTVL.